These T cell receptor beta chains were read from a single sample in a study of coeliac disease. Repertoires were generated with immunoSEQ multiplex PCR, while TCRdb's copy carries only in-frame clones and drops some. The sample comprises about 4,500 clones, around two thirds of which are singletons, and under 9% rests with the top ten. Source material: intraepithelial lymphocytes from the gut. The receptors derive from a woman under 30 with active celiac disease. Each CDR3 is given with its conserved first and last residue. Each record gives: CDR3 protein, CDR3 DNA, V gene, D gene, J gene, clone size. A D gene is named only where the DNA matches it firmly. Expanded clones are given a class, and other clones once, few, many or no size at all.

CASSLRGLAGPTDTQYF	TGTGCCAGCAGCCTACGGGGGCTAGCGGGCCCCACAGATACGCAGTATTTT	TRBV2	TRBD2	TRBJ2-3	.
CASSLRKAGLAKDTQYF	TGCGCCAGCAGCTTGAGAAAAGCGGGACTAGCTAAAGATACGCAGTATTTT	TRBV5-1	TRBD2	TRBJ2-3	.
CASSHLPGQPKEQFF	TGTGCCAGCAGCCATCTCCCGGGACAGCCCAAAGAGCAGTTCTTC	TRBV27	TRBD1	TRBJ2-1	medium-sized
CASSQLAGHSTDTQYF	TGCGCCAGCAGCCAGCTAGCGGGGCACTCCACAGATACGCAGTATTTT	TRBV4-1	TRBD2	TRBJ2-3	.
CASSFALTYEQYF	TGTGCCAGCAGCTTCGCCCTAACCTACGAGCAGTACTTC	TRBV13	.	TRBJ2-7	.
CASSLVGNTGGANGYTF	TGTGCCAGCAGCTTGGTGGGGAATACAGGGGGCGCGAATGGCTACACCTTC	TRBV5-6	TRBD1	TRBJ1-2	.
CATSRDLREDQPQHF	TGTGCCACCAGCAGAGATCTTAGGGAGGACCAGCCCCAGCATTTT	TRBV15	.	TRBJ1-5	once
CASSVWTGNLNEQFF	TGTGCCAGCAGCGTTTGGACAGGGAACCTCAATGAGCAGTTCTTC	TRBV25-1	TRBD1	TRBJ2-1	few
CASSQDRSGYEQYF	TGTGCCAGCAGCCAAGACAGGTCTGGCTACGAGCAGTACTTC	TRBV4-2	.	TRBJ2-7	.
CASSENLLNYGYTF	TGTGCCAGCAGTGAAAATCTCCTTAACTATGGCTACACCTTC	TRBV6-1	.	TRBJ1-2	.
CASTPLGWDSNEKLFF	TGTGCCAGCACCCCTCTCGGGTGGGACAGTAATGAAAAACTGTTTTTT	TRBV28	TRBD1	TRBJ1-4	.
CASSQAYPGQAGETQYF	TGCGCCAGCAGCCAAGCTTATCCGGGACAGGCGGGGGAGACCCAGTACTTC	TRBV4-1	TRBD1	TRBJ2-5	.
CASSVGQGLYNEQFF	TGTGCCAGCAGTGTGGGACAGGGGCTATACAATGAGCAGTTCTTC	TRBV14	TRBD1	TRBJ2-1	.
CASSQVLGGNQPQHF	TGCGCCAGCAGCCAAGTTCTAGGGGGCAATCAGCCCCAGCATTTT	TRBV4-1	.	TRBJ1-5	few
CASSRLAHNEQFF	TGTGCCAGCAGCCGACTAGCTCACAATGAGCAGTTCTTC	TRBV7-8	TRBD2	TRBJ2-1	.
CASSLVGGSTGELFF	TGTGCCAGCAGCTTAGTGGGCGGGAGCACCGGGGAGCTGTTTTTT	TRBV7-9	TRBD2	TRBJ2-2	.
CASSLLGGGRANYEQYF	TGTGCCAGCAGTTTATTAGGGGGGGGCAGGGCAAACTACGAGCAGTACTTC	TRBV28	.	TRBJ2-7	few
CASSFGTGRDNDEQFF	TGTGCCAGCAGCTTTGGGACAGGGAGGGATAACGATGAGCAGTTCTTC	TRBV5-6	TRBD1	TRBJ2-1	large
CASMGGSGGYGYTF	TGTGCCAGCATGGGAGGGAGTGGGGGATATGGCTACACCTTC	TRBV2	.	TRBJ1-2	.
CASSRRLESSYNEQFF	TGTGCCAGCAGCCGCAGACTGGAGAGCTCCTACAATGAGCAGTTCTTC	TRBV7-9	.	TRBJ2-1	.
CASSHGTGGFYEQYF	TGTGCCAGCAGCCACGGGACAGGGGGCTTCTACGAGCAGTACTTC	TRBV11-2	TRBD1	TRBJ2-7	.
CASSLETSGVPGEQFF	TGTGCCAGCAGCTTGGAAACTAGCGGGGTTCCAGGTGAGCAGTTCTTC	TRBV5-6	TRBD2	TRBJ2-1	few
CASSQVLLSNQPQHF	TGCGCCAGCAGCCAAGTTCTACTTAGCAATCAGCCCCAGCATTTT	TRBV4-3	.	TRBJ1-5	few
CASSYKWESSYEQYF	TGTGCCAGCAGTTACAAGTGGGAGAGCTCCTACGAGCAGTACTTC	TRBV6-5	.	TRBJ2-7	once
CASSLAGLNTGELFF	TGTGCCAGCAGCTTAGCGGGATTGAACACCGGGGAGCTGTTTTTT	TRBV28	TRBD2	TRBJ2-2	.
CASSIGDRVGWDEQFF	TGTGCCAGTAGTATAGGCGACAGGGTGGGGTGGGATGAGCAGTTCTTC	TRBV19	TRBD1	TRBJ2-1	.
CASSWGLSSYEQYF	TGTGCCAGCAGTTGGGGGCTTTCCTCCTACGAGCAGTACTTC	TRBV27	.	TRBJ2-7	.
CASSESGLYEQYF	TGTGCCAGCAGTGAAAGCGGTCTCTACGAGCAGTACTTC	TRBV6-1	.	TRBJ2-7	.
CASSSRGQGRYGYTF	TGTGCCAGCAGTTCCCGAGGACAGGGAAGGTATGGCTACACCTTC	TRBV28	TRBD1	TRBJ1-2	.
CASRRGTAEYNEQFF	TGTGCCAGCAGAAGAGGGACAGCAGAGTACAATGAGCAGTTCTTC	TRBV27	TRBD1	TRBJ2-1	.
CASSSPRLDNEQFF	TGTGCCAGCAGCTCCCCCAGACTTGACAATGAGCAGTTCTTC	TRBV7-6	.	TRBJ2-1	.
CASRDSPREAGELFF	TGTGCCAGTCGTGACTCCCCACGGGAGGCCGGGGAGCTGTTTTTT	TRBV28	TRBD2	TRBJ2-2	.